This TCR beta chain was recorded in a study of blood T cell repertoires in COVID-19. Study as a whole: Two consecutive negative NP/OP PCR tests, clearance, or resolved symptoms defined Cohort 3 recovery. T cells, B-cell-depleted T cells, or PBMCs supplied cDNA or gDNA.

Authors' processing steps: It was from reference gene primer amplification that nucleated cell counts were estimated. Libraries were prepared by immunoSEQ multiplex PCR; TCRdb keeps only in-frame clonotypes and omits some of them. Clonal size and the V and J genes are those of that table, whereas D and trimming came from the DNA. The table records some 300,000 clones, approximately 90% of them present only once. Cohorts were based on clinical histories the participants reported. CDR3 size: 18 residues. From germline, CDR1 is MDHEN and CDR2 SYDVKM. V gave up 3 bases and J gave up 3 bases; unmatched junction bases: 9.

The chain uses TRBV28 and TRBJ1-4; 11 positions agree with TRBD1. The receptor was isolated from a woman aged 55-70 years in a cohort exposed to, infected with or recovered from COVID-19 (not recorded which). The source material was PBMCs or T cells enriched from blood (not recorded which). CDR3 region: CASSFRVWDRGANEKLFF. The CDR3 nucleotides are TGTGCCAGCAGTTTTAGGGTTTGGGACAGGGGGGCTAATGAAAAACTGTTTTTT.